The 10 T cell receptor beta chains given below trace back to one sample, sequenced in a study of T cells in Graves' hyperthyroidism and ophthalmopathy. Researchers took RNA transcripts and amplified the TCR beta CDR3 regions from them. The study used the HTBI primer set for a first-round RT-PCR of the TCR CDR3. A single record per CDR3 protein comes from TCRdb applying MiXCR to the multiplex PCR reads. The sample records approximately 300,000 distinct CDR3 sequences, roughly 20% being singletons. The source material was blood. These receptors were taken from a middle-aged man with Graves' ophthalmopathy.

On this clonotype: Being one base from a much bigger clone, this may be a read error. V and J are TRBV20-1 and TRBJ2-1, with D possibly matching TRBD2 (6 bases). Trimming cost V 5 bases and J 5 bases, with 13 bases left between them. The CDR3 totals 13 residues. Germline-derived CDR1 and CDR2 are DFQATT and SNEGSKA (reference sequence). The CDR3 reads CSAVRDLDNEQFF. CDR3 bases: TGCAGTGCTGTGCGGGACTTGGACAATGAGCAGTTCTTC.

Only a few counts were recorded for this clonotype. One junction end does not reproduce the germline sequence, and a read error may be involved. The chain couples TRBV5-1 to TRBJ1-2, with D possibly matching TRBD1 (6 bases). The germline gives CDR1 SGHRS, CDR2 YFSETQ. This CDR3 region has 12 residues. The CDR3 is CASSRTAVGYTF. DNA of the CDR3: TGTGCCAGCAGTCGGACAGCCGTAGGCTACACCTTC.

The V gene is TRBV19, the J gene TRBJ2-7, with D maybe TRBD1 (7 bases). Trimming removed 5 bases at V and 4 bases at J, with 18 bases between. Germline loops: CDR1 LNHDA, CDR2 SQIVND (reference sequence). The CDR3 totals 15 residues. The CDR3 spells CASSDAGQITYEQYF. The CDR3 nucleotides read TGTGCCAGTAGTGACGCGGGACAGATCACTTACGAGCAGTACTTC.

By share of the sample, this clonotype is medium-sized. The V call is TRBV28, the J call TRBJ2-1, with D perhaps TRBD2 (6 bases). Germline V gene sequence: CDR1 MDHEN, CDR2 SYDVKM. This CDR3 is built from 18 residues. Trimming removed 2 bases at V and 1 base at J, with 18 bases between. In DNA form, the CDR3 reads TGTGCCAGCAGTTTACCTCTGGTCGGGAGAGGGTCCTACAATGAGCAGTTCTTC. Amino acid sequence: CASSLPLVGRGSYNEQFF.

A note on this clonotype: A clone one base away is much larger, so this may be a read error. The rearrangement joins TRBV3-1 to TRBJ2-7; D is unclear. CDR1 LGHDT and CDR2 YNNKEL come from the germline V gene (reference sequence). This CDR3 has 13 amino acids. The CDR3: CVSSRVVFGEQYF. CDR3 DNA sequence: TGTGTCAGCAGCCGGGTTGTTTTCGGCGAGCAGTACTTC.

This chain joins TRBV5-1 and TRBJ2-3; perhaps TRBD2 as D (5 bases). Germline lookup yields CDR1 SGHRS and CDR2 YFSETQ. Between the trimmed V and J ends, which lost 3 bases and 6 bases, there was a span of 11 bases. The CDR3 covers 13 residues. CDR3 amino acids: CASSYPGLDTQYF. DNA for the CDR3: TGCGCCAGCAGCTATCCCGGACTCGATACGCAGTATTTT.

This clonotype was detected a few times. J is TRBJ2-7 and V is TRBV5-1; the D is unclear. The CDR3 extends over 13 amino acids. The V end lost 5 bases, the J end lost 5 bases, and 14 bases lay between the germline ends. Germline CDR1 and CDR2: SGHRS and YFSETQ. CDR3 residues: CASRPRFSNEQYF. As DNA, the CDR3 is TGCGCCAGCAGGCCGCGATTTAGTAACGAGCAGTACTTC.

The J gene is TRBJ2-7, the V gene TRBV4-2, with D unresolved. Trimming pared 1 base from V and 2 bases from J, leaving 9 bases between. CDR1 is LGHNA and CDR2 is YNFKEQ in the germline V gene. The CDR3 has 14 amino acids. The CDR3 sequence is CASSQASAPYEQYF. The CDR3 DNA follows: TGTGCCAGCAGCCAAGCCAGTGCCCCCTACGAGCAGTACTTC.

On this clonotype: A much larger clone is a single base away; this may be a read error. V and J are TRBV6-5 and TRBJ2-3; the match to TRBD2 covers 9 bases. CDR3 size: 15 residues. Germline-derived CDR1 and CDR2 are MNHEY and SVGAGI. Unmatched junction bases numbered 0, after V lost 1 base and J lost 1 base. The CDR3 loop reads CASSYLAGGTDTQYF. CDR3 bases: TGTGCCAGCAGTTACTTAGCGGGAGGCACAGATACGCAGTATTTT.

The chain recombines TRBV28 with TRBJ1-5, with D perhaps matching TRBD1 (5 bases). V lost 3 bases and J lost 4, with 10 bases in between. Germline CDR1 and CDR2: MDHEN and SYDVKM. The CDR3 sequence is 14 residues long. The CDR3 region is CASSFPGLNQPQHF. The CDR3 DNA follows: TGTGCCAGCAGTTTCCCAGGGTTAAATCAGCCCCAGCATTTT.